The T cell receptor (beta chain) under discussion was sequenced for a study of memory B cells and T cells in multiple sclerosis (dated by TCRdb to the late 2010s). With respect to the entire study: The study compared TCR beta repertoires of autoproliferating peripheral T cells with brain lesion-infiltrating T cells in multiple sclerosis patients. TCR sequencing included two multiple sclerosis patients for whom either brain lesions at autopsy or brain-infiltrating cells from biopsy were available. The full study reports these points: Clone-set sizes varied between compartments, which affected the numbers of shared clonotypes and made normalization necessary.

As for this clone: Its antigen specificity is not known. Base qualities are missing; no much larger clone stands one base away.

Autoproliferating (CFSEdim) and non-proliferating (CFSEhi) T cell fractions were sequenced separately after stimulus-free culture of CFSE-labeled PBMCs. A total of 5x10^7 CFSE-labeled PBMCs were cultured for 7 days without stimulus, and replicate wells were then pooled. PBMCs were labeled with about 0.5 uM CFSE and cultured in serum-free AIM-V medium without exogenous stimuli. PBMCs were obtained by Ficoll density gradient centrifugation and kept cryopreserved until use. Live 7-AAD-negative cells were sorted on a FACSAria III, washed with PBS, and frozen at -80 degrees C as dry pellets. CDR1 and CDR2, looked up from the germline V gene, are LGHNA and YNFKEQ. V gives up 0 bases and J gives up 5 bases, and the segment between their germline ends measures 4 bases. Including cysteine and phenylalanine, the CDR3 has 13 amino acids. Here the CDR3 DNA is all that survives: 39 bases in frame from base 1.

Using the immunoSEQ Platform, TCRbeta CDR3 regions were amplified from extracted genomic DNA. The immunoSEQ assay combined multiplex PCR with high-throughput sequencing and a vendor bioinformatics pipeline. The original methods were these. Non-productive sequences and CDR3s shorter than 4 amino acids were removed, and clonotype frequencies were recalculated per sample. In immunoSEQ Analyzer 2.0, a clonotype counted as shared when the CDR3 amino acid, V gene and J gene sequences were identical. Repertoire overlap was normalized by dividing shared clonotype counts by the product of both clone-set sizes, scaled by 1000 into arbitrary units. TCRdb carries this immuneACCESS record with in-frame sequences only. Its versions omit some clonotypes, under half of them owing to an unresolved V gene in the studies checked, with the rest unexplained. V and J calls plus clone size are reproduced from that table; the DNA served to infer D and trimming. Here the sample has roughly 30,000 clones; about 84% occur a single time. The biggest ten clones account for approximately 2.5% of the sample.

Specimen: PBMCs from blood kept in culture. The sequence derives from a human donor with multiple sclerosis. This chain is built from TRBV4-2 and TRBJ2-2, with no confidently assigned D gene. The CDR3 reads CASSQDQTGELFF. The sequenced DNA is TGTGCCAGCAGCCAAGACCAGACCGGGGAGCTGTTTTTT.